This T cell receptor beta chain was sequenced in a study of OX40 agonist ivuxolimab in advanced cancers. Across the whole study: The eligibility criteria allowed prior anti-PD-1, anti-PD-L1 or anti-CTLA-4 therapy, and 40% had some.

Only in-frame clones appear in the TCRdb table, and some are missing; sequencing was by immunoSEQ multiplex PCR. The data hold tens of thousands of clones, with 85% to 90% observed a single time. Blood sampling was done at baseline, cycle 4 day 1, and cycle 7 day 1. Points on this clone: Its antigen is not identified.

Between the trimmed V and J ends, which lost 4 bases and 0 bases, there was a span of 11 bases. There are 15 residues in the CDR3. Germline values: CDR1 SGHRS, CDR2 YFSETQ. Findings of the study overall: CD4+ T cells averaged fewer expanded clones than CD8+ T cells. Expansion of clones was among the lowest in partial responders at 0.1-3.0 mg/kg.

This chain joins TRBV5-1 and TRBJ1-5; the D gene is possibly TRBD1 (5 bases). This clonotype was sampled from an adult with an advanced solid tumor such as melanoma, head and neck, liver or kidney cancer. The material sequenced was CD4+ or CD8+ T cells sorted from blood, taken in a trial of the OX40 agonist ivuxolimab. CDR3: CASSPDNHSNQPQHF. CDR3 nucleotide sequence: TGCGCCAGCAGCCCGGACAATCATAGCAATCAGCCCCAGCATTTT.